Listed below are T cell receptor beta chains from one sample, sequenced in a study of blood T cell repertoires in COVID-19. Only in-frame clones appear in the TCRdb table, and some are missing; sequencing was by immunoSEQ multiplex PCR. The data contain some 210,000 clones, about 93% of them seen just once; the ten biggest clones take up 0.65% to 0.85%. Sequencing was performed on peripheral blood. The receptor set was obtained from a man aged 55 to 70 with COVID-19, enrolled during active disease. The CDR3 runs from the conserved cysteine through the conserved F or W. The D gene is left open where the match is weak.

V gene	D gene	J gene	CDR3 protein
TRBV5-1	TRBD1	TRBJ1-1	CASRLTGTDTEAFF
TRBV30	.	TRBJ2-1	CAWSRLSFGDEQFF
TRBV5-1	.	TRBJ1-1	CASSLGTGNPVEAFF
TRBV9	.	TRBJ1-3	CASSAGDFSGNTIYF
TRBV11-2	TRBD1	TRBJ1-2	CASSLDSGQGGFYGYTF
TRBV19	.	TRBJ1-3	CASSRARGTVGNTIYF
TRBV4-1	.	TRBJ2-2	CASSIRGADTGELFF
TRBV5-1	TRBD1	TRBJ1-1	CASSWGQGRGMNTEAFF
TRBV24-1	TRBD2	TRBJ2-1	CATSGTSYYNEQFF
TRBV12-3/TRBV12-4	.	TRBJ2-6	CASIASGANVLTF
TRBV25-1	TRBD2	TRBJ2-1	CASSTSGRAHEQFF
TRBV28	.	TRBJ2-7	CASSLPPTGQYF
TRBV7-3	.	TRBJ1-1	CASSWTVNTEAFF
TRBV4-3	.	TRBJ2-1	CASSPTRMTYNEQFF
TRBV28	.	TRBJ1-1	CASSKPGTPGNTEAFF
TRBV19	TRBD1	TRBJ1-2	CASTIGDRPKRNYGYTF
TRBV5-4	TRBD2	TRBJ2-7	CASSHGGGNSYEQYF
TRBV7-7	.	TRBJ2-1	CASSPKEGRSYNEQFF
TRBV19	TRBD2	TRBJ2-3	CASSPSSGSAGSTDTQYF
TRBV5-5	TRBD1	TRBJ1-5	CASSLQGGTNQPQHF
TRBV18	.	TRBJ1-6	CASSPGQGNSPLHF
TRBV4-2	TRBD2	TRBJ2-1	CASSPIWRGGSYNEQFF
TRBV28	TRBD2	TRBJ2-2	CASSYAGEGVTGELFF
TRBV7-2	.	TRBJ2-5	CASSLYGQETQYF
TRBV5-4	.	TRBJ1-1	CASSSRGGTEAFF
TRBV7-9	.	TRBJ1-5	CASSYGSASNQPQHF
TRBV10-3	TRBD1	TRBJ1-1	CAISESVNRGLVTEAFF
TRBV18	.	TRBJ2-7	CASSTSGQLSYEQYF
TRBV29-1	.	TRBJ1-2	CSVRTFYGYTF
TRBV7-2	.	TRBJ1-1	CASSLGGVEGTEAFF
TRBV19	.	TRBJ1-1	CASRTPWGGNTEAFF
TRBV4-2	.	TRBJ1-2	CASSQDSGNYGYTF
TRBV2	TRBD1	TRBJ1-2	CASSGTGRGYTF
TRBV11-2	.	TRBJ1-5	CASSLGDTGNQPQHF
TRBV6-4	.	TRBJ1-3	CASQGISGNTIYF
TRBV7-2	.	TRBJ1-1	CASSLGHQNTEAFF
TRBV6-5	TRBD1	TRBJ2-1	CASSYDRGAANEQFF
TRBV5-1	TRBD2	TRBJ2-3	CASSLSSGRVWYF
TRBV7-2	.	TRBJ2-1	CASSLDKRGGGEQFF
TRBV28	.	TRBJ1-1	CASSGGFTEAFF
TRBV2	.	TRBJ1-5	CASRLSNQPQHF
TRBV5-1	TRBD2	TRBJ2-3	CASSLASGRMADTQYF
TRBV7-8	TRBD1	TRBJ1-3	CASSRTGAGNTIYF
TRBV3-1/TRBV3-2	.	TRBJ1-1	CASSQGGNTEAFF
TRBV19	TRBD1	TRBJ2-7	CASSISAGTGFSEQYF
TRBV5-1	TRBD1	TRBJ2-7	CASSWGQGTYEQYF
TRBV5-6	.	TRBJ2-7	CASSFTGLEQYF
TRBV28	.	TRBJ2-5	CASGRGEGETQYF
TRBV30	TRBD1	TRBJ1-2	CAWGPLGQGAFGYTF
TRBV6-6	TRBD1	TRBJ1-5	CASSPPPRDSVDQPQHF
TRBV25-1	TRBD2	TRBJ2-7	CASSGGGRTYEQYF
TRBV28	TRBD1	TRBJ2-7	CASSLRTGGGEQYF
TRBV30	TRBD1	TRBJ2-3	CACAATGARTDTQYF
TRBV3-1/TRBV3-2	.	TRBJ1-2	CASSQAGRVYGYTF
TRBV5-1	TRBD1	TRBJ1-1	CASSPNRGLSGNTEAFF